Listed below are T cell receptor beta chains from one sample, sequenced in a study of blood T cell repertoires in COVID-19. Repertoires were generated with immunoSEQ multiplex PCR, while TCRdb's copy carries only in-frame clones and drops some. Here the sample spans under 300,000 clones, more than 80% being singletons. The sequencing sample was made of peripheral blood. Source of these receptors: a woman aged 35 to 49 with acute or convalescent COVID-19. Each CDR3 is given with its conserved first and last residue. Each record gives: clone size, V gene, J gene, D gene, CDR3 DNA, CDR3 protein. D genes are given only for firm matches. Not every row has a clone size; where given, it reads once, few, many or a size class.

.	TRBV19	TRBJ1-2	TRBD1	TGTGCCAGTACCCTAGGGGACAGTAGATCCCTCTATGGCTACACCTTC	CASTLGDSRSLYGYTF
once	TRBV6-6	TRBJ2-4	TRBD1	TGTGCCAGCAGTTACTCGCCGGAACAGGGGGCCATTCAGTACTTC	CASSYSPEQGAIQYF
.	TRBV19	TRBJ1-5	.	TGTGCCAGTAGTATAGAAAGGGGTCAGCCCCAGCATTTT	CASSIERGQPQHF
.	TRBV5-6	TRBJ1-1	.	TGTGCCAGCAGCTTGGGATCAGGGCTGTTATCTGAAGCTTTCTTT	CASSLGSGLLSEAFF
.	TRBV2	TRBJ1-5	.	TGTGCCAGCACAACAGAGATCCATCAGCCCCAGCATTTT	CASTTEIHQPQHF
.	TRBV12-5	TRBJ2-2	.	TGTGCTAGTGGGCCCGGGACTTCAGGCCTCGGGGAGCTGTTTTTT	CASGPGTSGLGELFF
.	TRBV7-9	TRBJ2-1	.	TGTGCCAGCAGCAGGCGATTGACAGGCTACAATGAGCAGTTCTTC	CASSRRLTGYNEQFF
.	TRBV6-6	TRBJ1-2	.	TGTGCCAGCAGCCGCCCCGACAAATATGGCTACACCTTC	CASSRPDKYGYTF
.	TRBV10-3	TRBJ2-5	TRBD2	TGTGCCATCAGTGGCTCCGTGGGCCTAGCGGGGGGACACCAAGAGACCCAGTACTTC	CAISGSVGLAGGHQETQYF
once	TRBV13	TRBJ1-1	.	TGTGCCAGCAGCTTAGGCACCGGGTGGCCTGAAGCTTTCTTT	CASSLGTGWPEAFF
once	TRBV5-5	TRBJ1-1	TRBD1	TGTGCCAGCAGCACGCAGGGGGACACTGAAGCTTTCTTT	CASSTQGDTEAFF
.	TRBV5-1	TRBJ1-1	TRBD1	TGCGCCAGCAGCAATGGACAGGGGGCCAACACTGAAGCTTTCTTT	CASSNGQGANTEAFF
.	TRBV3-1/TRBV3-2	TRBJ2-3	.	TGTGCCAGCAGCCAAGACCCGGGGGGCCGCACAGATACGCAGTATTTT	CASSQDPGGRTDTQYF
.	TRBV3-1/TRBV3-2	TRBJ2-5	TRBD2	TGTGCCAGCAGCCTCCAGGGGACTAGTGAGACCCAGTACTTC	CASSLQGTSETQYF
.	TRBV5-6	TRBJ1-4	.	TGTGCCAGCAGCTTGGTCAGGGCTGGTGAAAAACTGTTTTTT	CASSLVRAGEKLFF
.	TRBV14	TRBJ2-1	TRBD1	TGTGCCAGCAGCCAGTTTGGACAGGGGGTCTACAATGAGCAGTTCTTC	CASSQFGQGVYNEQFF
.	TRBV6-5	TRBJ2-1	.	TGTGCCAGCCGGATGGTTCAAGGAGCTTACAATGAGCAGTTCTTC	CASRMVQGAYNEQFF
.	TRBV7-9	TRBJ1-3	.	TGTGCCAGCAGCCCCCAGACACTTTCTGGAAACACCATATATTTT	CASSPQTLSGNTIYF
.	TRBV7-8	TRBJ1-1	.	TGTGCCAGCAGCTTAAGCTGGCAGGGTGAAGCTTTCTTT	CASSLSWQGEAFF
.	TRBV19	TRBJ1-1	.	TGTGCCAGTAGTATACTTTCCCACACAGGGACTACAAACACTGAAGCTTTCTTT	CASSILSHTGTTNTEAFF
.	TRBV6-5	TRBJ1-2	TRBD1	TGTGCCAGCAGGGGGACAGAAAACTATGGCTACACCTTC	CASRGTENYGYTF
.	TRBV18	TRBJ1-6	TRBD1	TGTGCCAGCTCTCAGACAGGGGAAAATTCACCCCTCCACTTT	CASSQTGENSPLHF
.	TRBV5-1	TRBJ2-3	.	TGCGCCAGCAGCTCGGGACTCAGAGATACGCAGTATTTT	CASSSGLRDTQYF
.	TRBV6-5	TRBJ2-1	TRBD1	TGTGCCAGCAGTTACAGGGGGACAGGGAATGAGCAGTTCTTC	CASSYRGTGNEQFF
.	TRBV11-2	TRBJ1-6	.	TGTGCCAGCAGCTTAGGGACACCTTGGGGATTCCTCCACTTT	CASSLGTPWGFLHF
.	TRBV12-3/TRBV12-4	TRBJ1-2	.	TGTGCCAGCAGTCCGGGACTGCGTGGCTACACCTTC	CASSPGLRGYTF
.	TRBV3-1/TRBV3-2	TRBJ1-3	.	TGTGCCAGCAGCCAAGTAGTATCGAACTCTGGAAACACCATATATTTT	CASSQVVSNSGNTIYF